These 26 T cell receptor beta chains were all obtained from the same sample, sequenced in a study of T cells in Graves' hyperthyroidism and ophthalmopathy. Using RNA transcripts as the source, TCR beta CDR3 regions were amplified. When the TCR CDR3 underwent first-round RT-PCR, the HTBI primer set was used. TCRdb reanalysed the multiplex PCR reads using MiXCR and keeps one entry per CDR3 protein. Of about 590,000 distinct CDR3 sequences detected, 13% to 15% appear once; the ten largest clones hold roughly 7.1%. Sequencing was done on a sample of blood. The receptors originated from a woman aged 18-29 years with Graves' ophthalmopathy.

This clonotype was observed many times. This rearrangement joins TRBV7-9 to TRBJ2-1; 10 bases line up with TRBD2. CDR3 length equals 20 residues. V gave up 0 bases and J gave up 0 bases; unmatched junction bases: 11. The germline V gene encodes CDR1 SEHNR and CDR2 FQNEAQ (reference sequence). CDR3 amino acids: CASSLAKVAGGLPSYNEQFF. The CDR3 bases are TGTGCCAGCAGCTTAGCGAAGGTAGCGGGAGGACTCCCCTCCTACAATGAGCAGTTCTTC.

Comment on this clonotype: Compared with germline, one end of the junction differs, possibly owing to a read error. This chain links TRBV27 with TRBJ1-2, with unresolved D. CDR3 length: 15 amino acids. The germline CDR1 and CDR2 sequences are MNHEY and SMNVEV (reference sequence). CDR3 region: CASPGEALANYGHTF. The CDR3 region has the DNA TGTGCCAGTCCTGGGGAGGCACTAGCTAACTATGGCCACACCTTC.

This clonotype was found many times. The chain recombines TRBV13 with TRBJ2-1, with 11 bases fitting TRBD2. The CDR3 spans 17 residues. Germline CDR1 and CDR2: PRHDT and FYEKMQ (reference sequence). J was trimmed by 3 bases and V by 5 bases; bases with no gene match: 9. CDR3 in DNA: TGTGCCAGCAGCCCCACCCCCGGGACTAGCGGCTACAATGAGCAGTTCTTC. It translates to CASSPTPGTSGYNEQFF.

Turning to this clonotype: The junction differs from germline at one of its ends, possibly a read error. This chain uses TRBV4-1 with TRBJ1-2, with a weak D call TRBD1 (6 bases). Germline V gives CDR1 MGHRA, CDR2 YSYEKL. The CDR3 has 17 residues. CDR3 sequence (DNA): TGCGCCAGCAGCCAAGAAAGGGGGACGGTGGGGAACTCTGGCTACACCTTC. Translating it yields CASSQERGTVGNSGYTF.

CDR3 bases: TGCAGCGTTTGGACTAGCGGGAGGGGCTCCTACGAGCAGTACTTC. Amino acids: CSVWTSGRGSYEQYF. This chain joins TRBV29-1 and TRBJ2-7; TRBD2 matches at 15 bases. V was clipped by 5 bases and J by 0 bases; unmatched bases: 2. Germline values: CDR1 SQVTM, CDR2 ANQGSEA. The CDR3 is 15 amino acids.

This clonotype was observed at least ten times. This chain uses TRBV13 with TRBJ2-7, with D uncertain. CDR3 size: 16 residues. Trimming took 0 bases from V and 1 from J, leaving 13 bases between them. Per germline, CDR1 PRHDT and CDR2 FYEKMQ (reference sequence). The CDR3 sequence: CASSLGGSRHSYEQYF. The CDR3 region has the DNA TGTGCCAGCAGCTTAGGGGGCAGCCGGCATTCCTACGAGCAGTACTTC.

This clonotype has only a few counts. The rearrangement uses TRBV4-2 and TRBJ2-1; 9 nucleotides agree with TRBD1. The CDR3 extends over 15 amino acids. V trimming: 0 bases; J trimming: 5 bases; junction bases outside the gene matches: 2. Germline CDR1 and CDR2: LGHNA and YNFKEQ. CDR3 sequence: CASSQERDRDNEQFF. The CDR3 DNA reads TGTGCCAGCAGCCAAGAGCGGGACAGGGACAATGAGCAGTTCTTC.

This clonotype was observed a few times. V and J are TRBV4-1 and TRBJ1-2; 11 bases align to TRBD1. Germline values: CDR1 MGHRA, CDR2 YSYEKL. CDR3 size: 15 residues. Trimming removed 3 bases from V and 10 bases from J; junction bases left unmatched: 10. This CDR3 is CASSQYTGTGGSYTF. For the CDR3, the DNA is TGCGCCAGCAGCCAGTACACCGGGACAGGGGGGTCCTACACCTTC.

In this sample, this clonotype turned up many times. The rearrangement joins TRBV3-1 to TRBJ2-3; 11 nucleotides agree with TRBD2. The CDR3 totals 17 residues. Looked up from germline, CDR1 is LGHDT and CDR2 is YNNKEL (reference sequence). The V gene end was trimmed by 3 bases and the J gene end by 2 bases; junction bases not matched to a gene: 7. This CDR3 reads CASSHRIAGGPTDTQYF. The CDR3 DNA reads as TGTGCCAGCAGCCACCGGATAGCGGGAGGGCCCACAGATACGCAGTATTTT.

CDR3 DNA: TGTGCCAGCAGCTTAACCGGGCGGGATGGGTCCTACGAGCAGTACTTC. Protein sequence: CASSLTGRDGSYEQYF. The J gene is TRBJ2-7, the V gene TRBV7-2, with a weak D call TRBD2 (6 bases). Trimming took 2 bases from V and 1 from J, leaving 15 bases between them. CDR3 length: 16 amino acids. CDR1 SGHTA and CDR2 FQGNSA come from the germline V gene. Combining the CDR3 with reference TRBV7-2 and TRBJ2-7 gives the whole variable domain GAGVSQSPSNKVTEKGKDVELRCDPISGHTALYWYRQSLGQGLEFLIYFQGNSAPDKSGLPSDRFSAERTGGSVSTLTIQRTQQEDSAVYLCASSLTGRDGSYEQYFGPGTRLTVT.

Comment on this clonotype: Here the CDR3 omits its conserved ending phenylalanine or tryptophan, so a read error is the likely source. This chain links TRBV10-3 with TRBJ2-1; 7 nucleotides agree with TRBD2. This CDR3 region has 17 residues. After removal of 0 bases from V and 4 bases from J, the junction contained 9 bases not matched to a gene. Germline CDR1 and CDR2: ENHRY and SYGVKD. The CDR3 DNA sequence: TGTGCCATCAGTGAGTCCCTGTTGCGGGAGAGTTACAATGAGCAGTTCCTC. Amino acid sequence: CAISESLLRESYNEQFL.

This rearrangement joins TRBV20-1 to TRBJ1-5; D may be TRBD1 (6 bases). Germline CDR1 and CDR2: DFQATT and SNEGSKA (reference sequence). The CDR3 is 16 residues long. The V gene lost 0 bases and the J gene lost 1 base, with 13 bases spanning the gap. The DNA of the CDR3 is TGCAGTGCTAGAGATCTCCGGGGGGCAAGCAATCAGCCCCAGCATTTT. Its translation: CSARDLRGASNQPQHF.

This clonotype has at least ten counts. The chain couples TRBV7-2 to TRBJ2-7; D perhaps matches TRBD1 (5 bases). This CDR3 spans 16 amino acids. The germline V gene has CDR1 SGHTA and CDR2 FQGNSA. Trimming shortened V by 1 base and J by 2 bases, and 15 bases separated the two germline ends. The CDR3 loop reads CASSLGGWGGTYEQYF. The CDR3 DNA sequence: TGTGCCAGCAGCTTAGGAGGCTGGGGCGGAACCTACGAGCAGTACTTC.

This clonotype was seen more than once but under ten times. The chain carries TRBV7-9 and TRBJ2-1; weak D call: TRBD1 (5 bases). Trimming shortened V by 6 bases and J by 4 bases, and 7 bases separated the two germline ends. The V gene's germline CDR1 is SEHNR and CDR2 FQNEAQ (reference sequence). CDR3 length: 12 residues. The CDR3 region is CASRRQYNEQFF. The DNA of the CDR3 is TGTGCCAGCAGGCGACAGTACAATGAGCAGTTCTTC.

This clonotype occurred a few times. The V and J genes are TRBV5-8 and TRBJ2-1, with D tentatively TRBD1 (6 bases). The CDR3 consists of 14 residues. Trimming stripped 6 bases from V and 6 bases from J, with 16 bases between. Germline V lookup: CDR1 SGHTS, CDR2 YDEGEE. This chain's CDR3 is CASNYGLGANEQFF. In nucleotides, the CDR3 is TGTGCCAGCAACTATGGGTTGGGGGCCAATGAGCAGTTCTTC.

This clonotype was counted many times. This chain connects TRBV29-1 to TRBJ2-2; a possible D gene is TRBD2 (6 bases). The CDR3 totals 12 residues. The germline V gene encodes CDR1 SQVTM and CDR2 ANQGSEA. V was cut by 7 bases and J by 2 bases, with 8 bases left in between. The CDR3: CSGGENTGELFF. The DNA of the CDR3 is TGCAGCGGGGGGGAAAACACCGGGGAGCTGTTTTTT.

The V gene is TRBV7-3, the J gene TRBJ2-1, with 7 bases aligning to TRBD2. J lost 1 base, V lost 1 base, and 13 bases had no gene match. The germline V gene has CDR1 SGHTA and CDR2 FQGTGA. This CDR3 spans 19 amino acids. The CDR3 region has the DNA TGTGCCAGCAGCTTAATATTTGGGGGAGGGGAGGGGTCCTACAATGAGCAGTTCTTC. It translates to CASSLIFGGGEGSYNEQFF.

This clonotype is a singleton in its sample. The chain combines TRBV6-1 with TRBJ1-2; 8 nucleotides line up with TRBD1. The J segment lost 4 bases and the V segment lost 7 bases, leaving 8 bases of the junction unmatched. This CDR3 comprises 14 residues. Germline lookup yields CDR1 MNHNS and CDR2 SASEGT. This CDR3 is CASILRQGSYGYTF. The CDR3, as DNA: TGTGCCAGCATTCTCAGACAGGGGAGCTATGGCTACACCTTC.

As regards this clonotype: The junction departs from germline at one end; a sequencing error may be responsible. The chain uses TRBV30 and TRBJ1-5; D is perhaps TRBD1 (5 bases). CDR1 is GTSNPN, CDR2 SVGIG, per germline (reference sequence). The CDR3 is 13 residues long. The CDR3 region is CAWSTRGGGTQHF. In DNA form, the CDR3 reads TGTGCCTGGAGTACCCGAGGTGGGGGAACCCAACATTTT.

This chain connects TRBV6-2 or TRBV6-3 to TRBJ2-7, with 14 bases lining up with TRBD2. Germline V gene lookup returns CDR1 MNHEY and CDR2 SVGEGT. The CDR3 length is 14 residues. V shed 6 bases, J shed 9 bases, and the junction held 7 bases outside the gene matches. Written as DNA, the CDR3 is TGTGCCAGCAGACCCGGGACTAGCGGGAGTGTGCAGTACTTC. Protein: CASRPGTSGSVQYF.

Ten or more counts support this clonotype. V and J are TRBV28 and TRBJ1-4; D may be TRBD1 (6 bases). The CDR3 runs 15 residues. Per germline, CDR1 MDHEN and CDR2 SYDVKM. V was clipped by 5 bases and J by 3 bases, with 13 bases between them. The CDR3 nucleotides are TGTGCCAGCAGTCTAACAGGGAAGGCTAATGAAAAACTGTTTTTT. It yields the protein CASSLTGKANEKLFF.

The chain couples TRBV4-2 to TRBJ2-5, with 9 bases fitting TRBD2. Trimming removed 0 bases from V and 12 bases from J; junction bases left unmatched: 8. This CDR3 comprises 14 residues. Germline V lookup: CDR1 LGHNA, CDR2 YNFKEQ. For the CDR3, the DNA is TGTGCCAGCAGCCAAGAAGGCTTTGGCGGGAGGGAGTACTTC. It specifies CASSQEGFGGREYF.

The chain has TRBV19 and TRBJ2-7; D gene uncertain. CDR3 size: 12 residues. Germline V gives CDR1 LNHDA, CDR2 SQIVND (reference sequence). V lost 6 bases, J lost 6 bases, and 12 bases lay in between. The CDR3 region has the DNA TGTGCCAGTAGGAATGTAGGTGGCGAGCAGTACTTC. Its translation is CASRNVGGEQYF.

This clonotype was recorded many times. This sequence joins TRBV7-6 and TRBJ2-5, with D perhaps TRBD1 (5 bases). V lost 5 bases and J lost 4, with 17 bases in between. Per the germline V gene, CDR1 is SGHVS and CDR2 is FNYEAQ. The CDR3 consists of 15 residues. The CDR3, as DNA: TGTGCCAGCAGCCCCCAGCAGGGTTTTGGAGAGACCCAGTACTTC. Its translation: CASSPQQGFGETQYF.

The J gene is TRBJ2-2, the V gene TRBV5-8; D may be TRBD1 (5 bases). This CDR3 region has 14 residues. Per germline, CDR1 SGHTS and CDR2 YDEGEE. The ends were cut back, 4 bases at V and 5 bases at J, with 12 bases in the middle. CDR3 bases: TGTGCCAGCAGCCCAAAGGGGCCTACCGGGGAGCTGTTTTTT. Translating it yields CASSPKGPTGELFF.

This clonotype was detected many times. The chain joins TRBV9 to TRBJ1-2, with D hard to call. The CDR3 is 16 amino acids. V lost 0 bases and J lost 0, with 12 bases in between. The germline CDR1 and CDR2 sequences are SGDLS and YYNGEE. The CDR3, as DNA: TGTGCCAGCAGCGTAGCTGCAGGACGAGCTAACTATGGCTACACCTTC. Amino acids: CASSVAAGRANYGYTF.